This TCR beta chain was identified during a study of HIV-infected patients and healthy controls. Overall study results and limits: HIV+ repertoires were severely depleted of MAIT alpha-chain CDR3s, unlike healthy controls. Eight alpha and eight beta V genes differed significantly in mean usage between HIV-infected patients and controls. CDR3 sharing between individuals was lower in HIV-infected patients than in healthy controls. Two to four months of therapy was arguably too brief to observe immune reconstitution in treated samples.

Roughly three months, about 14 weeks, into antiretroviral therapy, follow-up blood was collected. No cell fractionation was done, so the repertoire covers all unsorted peripheral blood T cells. This clonotype was seen ten or more times. Its antigen is not identified. Approximately 510 ng RNA was reverse transcribed with alpha and beta constant-region primers. Each of the alpha and beta chains got its own library through chain-specific third strand synthesis with indices. Each CDR3 protein is one row after TCRdb ran MiXCR on the 5' RACE reads. This sample yields a few thousand distinct CDR3 sequences, of which around 9% are seen a single time; 24% belongs to the top ten. Trimming removed 5 bases from V and 3 bases from J, with 5 bases in between. CDR1 and CDR2 (germline): MNHEY, SVGEGT. The CDR3 contains 11 residues.

The sequence came from an adult with HIV infection. The chain joins TRBV6-2 or TRBV6-3 to TRBJ2-7; D gene unclear. Sequenced material: blood, taken during antiretroviral therapy. The CDR3, as DNA: TGTGCCAGCAGTGAGTACTACGAGCAGTACTTC. It translates to CASSEYYEQYF.